These 19 T cell receptor beta chains originate from one sample sequenced in a study of OX40 agonist ivuxolimab in advanced cancers. The method was immunoSEQ multiplex PCR; TCRdb's version includes in-frame clones alone and lacks a portion of them. The sample carries about 61,000 clones, 85% to 90% recorded once. Sample: CD4+ or CD8+ T cells sorted from blood, taken in a trial of the OX40 agonist ivuxolimab. Receptor source: an adult with an advanced solid tumor such as melanoma, head and neck, liver or kidney cancer.

As DNA, the CDR3 is TGTGCCAGCTCACCAGCGGGGGCCTACACTGAAGCTTTCTTT. Protein sequence: CASSPAGAYTEAFF. V usage is TRBV18 and J usage is TRBJ1-1, with D possibly being TRBD1 (6 bases). This CDR3 is built from 14 residues. V shed 2 bases and J shed 3 bases, with 10 bases lying between them. Germline V lookup: CDR1 KGHSH, CDR2 LQKENI.

The gene calls are TRBV20-1 and TRBJ1-4; no reliable D call. CDR3 size: 11 residues. Deletions cut 4 bases from V and 8 bases from J, with 8 bases between. Germline V gives CDR1 DFQATT, CDR2 SNEGSKA (reference sequence). CDR3 loop: CSAIELEKLFF. In nucleotides, the CDR3 is TGCAGTGCTATCGAATTAGAAAAACTGTTTTTT.

The rearrangement uses TRBV7-2 and TRBJ2-5; unclear D gene. CDR3 length: 11 amino acids. From germline, CDR1 is SGHTA and CDR2 FQGNSA. The V and J ends lost 2 bases and 5 bases respectively, with 3 bases between them. Here the CDR3 reads CASSLLETQYF. The CDR3 DNA reads TGTGCCAGCAGCTTATTGGAGACCCAGTACTTC.

Here the CDR3 reads CASSQGERGRLFF. CDR3 in DNA: TGCGCCAGCAGCCAAGGAGAACGGGGGAGGCTGTTTTTT. The chain recombines TRBV4-3 with TRBJ2-2, with D possibly TRBD2 on 6 matching bases. The CDR3 runs 13 residues. Between the trimmed V and J ends, which lost 1 base and 13 bases, there was a span of 13 bases. Germline-derived CDR1 and CDR2 are LGHNA and YSLEER.

DNA for the CDR3: TGTGCCTGGACCACAGGAGCCTATGGCTACACCTTC. Translated: CAWTTGAYGYTF. This chain uses TRBV30 with TRBJ1-2; the D gene is possibly TRBD1 (5 bases). Germline CDR1 is GTSNPN and CDR2 is SVGIG (reference sequence). V lost 4 bases, J lost 4 bases, and 10 bases lay in between. The CDR3 has 12 residues.

V gene TRBV6-5 combines with J gene TRBJ1-1, with D tentatively TRBD1 (6 bases). V was trimmed by 4 bases and J by 4 bases, leaving 16 bases between them. Per the germline V gene, CDR1 is MNHEY and CDR2 is SVGAGI. The CDR3 has 15 residues. CDR3 amino acids: CASSLAGGGSTEAFF. CDR3 coding DNA: TGTGCCAGCAGTTTAGCGGGGGGGGGCAGCACTGAAGCTTTCTTT.

V gene TRBV28 combines with J gene TRBJ2-5, with no clear D. The germline gives CDR1 MDHEN, CDR2 SYDVKM. The CDR3 contains 11 residues. Trimming pared 3 bases from V and 5 bases from J, leaving 4 bases between. CDR3: CASSFTETQYF. As DNA, the CDR3 is TGTGCCAGCAGTTTTACCGAGACCCAGTACTTC.

This clone was picked up one time. The chain combines TRBV27 with TRBJ1-2; weak D call: TRBD1 (5 bases). CDR3 size: 14 residues. CDR1 is MNHEY, CDR2 SMNVEV, per germline (reference sequence). V was trimmed by 2 bases and J by 5 bases, leaving 12 bases between them. The CDR3 reads CASSLVGTAYGYTF. The CDR3 nucleotides read TGTGCCAGCAGTTTAGTCGGGACCGCGTATGGCTACACCTTC.

The chain uses TRBV11-3 and TRBJ2-3; 12 positions match TRBD2. The CDR3 is 16 amino acids. V shed 1 base and J 5 bases; nucleotides not matched to a gene: 4. Per the germline V gene, CDR1 is SGHNT and CDR2 is YENEEA. As DNA, the CDR3 is TGTGCCAGCAGCTTAGGGAGACTAGCGGGAGTAGATACGCAGTATTTT. As protein: CASSLGRLAGVDTQYF.

V is TRBV11-2 and J is TRBJ2-1, with 13 bases that match TRBD2. V gave up 3 bases and J gave up 8 bases; unmatched junction bases: 7. Germline values: CDR1 SGHAT, CDR2 FQNNGV. This CDR3 is built from 16 residues. The CDR3 nucleotides are TGTGCCAGCAGCTTGAGCCGGACTAGCGGGAGCTATGAGCAGTTCTTC. This gives the protein CASSLSRTSGSYEQFF.

The chain is built from TRBV28 and TRBJ2-7; D possibly corresponds to TRBD1 (5 bases). The CDR3 sequence is 14 residues long. Germline loops: CDR1 MDHEN, CDR2 SYDVKM. V was pared by 5 bases and J by 4 bases, with 15 bases between. Here the CDR3 reads CASSLPDIYYEQYF. CDR3 in DNA: TGTGCCAGCAGTCTCCCGGACATCTATTACGAGCAGTACTTC.

This clone was seen a single time. The gene calls are TRBV7-9 and TRBJ2-1; 8 bases match TRBD1. The CDR3 is 15 amino acids. Germline loops: CDR1 SEHNR, CDR2 FQNEAQ (reference sequence). Trimming at V came to 5 bases and at J to 5 bases, leaving 8 bases not matched to a gene. The DNA of the CDR3 is TGTGCCAGCAGCCCACAGGGGGGACTGAACAATGAGCAGTTCTTC. It is translated as CASSPQGGLNNEQFF.

The chain combines TRBV19 with TRBJ2-1; 11 nucleotides line up with TRBD1. The CDR3 consists of 15 residues. The V gene's germline CDR1 is LNHDA and CDR2 SQIVND (reference sequence). Trimming took 7 bases from V and 8 from J; bases not matched to a gene: 10. In DNA form, the CDR3 reads TGTGCCAGTACTCAATGGGACAGGGGGTCCGATGAGCAGTTCTTC. This gives the protein CASTQWDRGSDEQFF.

The gene calls are TRBV30 and TRBJ1-5; unclear D gene. V lost 3 bases to trimming and J lost 0 bases, with 6 bases between them. Germline V gene data show CDR1 as GTSNPN and CDR2 as SVGIG (reference sequence). CDR3 length: 13 residues. CDR3: CAWSPNSNQPQHF. CDR3 nucleotide sequence: TGTGCCTGGAGCCCCAATAGCAATCAGCCCCAGCATTTT.

The chain employs TRBV18 and TRBJ2-7, with D unclear. This CDR3 is built from 14 residues. The ends were cut back, 2 bases at V and 2 bases at J, with 10 bases in the middle. Germline V gene lookup returns CDR1 KGHSH and CDR2 LQKENI. The CDR3 protein is CASSPAAVTYEQYF. The DNA of the CDR3 is TGTGCCAGCTCACCAGCGGCCGTTACCTACGAGCAGTACTTC.

The chain couples TRBV7-9 to TRBJ2-5, with D unresolved. Trimming left V 5 bases short and J 4 bases short, with 8 bases between. The CDR3 sequence is 12 residues long. In germline, CDR1 is SEHNR, CDR2 FQNEAQ (reference sequence). CDR3 bases: TGTGCCAGCAGCCCGAATGGAGAGACCCAGTACTTC. Its protein is CASSPNGETQYF. Filled out from reference TRBV7-9 and TRBJ2-5, the complete variable domain reads DTGVSQNPRHKITKRGQNVTFRCDPISEHNRLYWYRQTLGQGPEFLTYFQNEAQLEKSRLLSDRFSAERPKGSFSTLEIQRTEQGDSAMYLCASSPNGETQYFGPGTRLLVL.

This clone has a single count. The chain uses TRBV6-1 and TRBJ1-1, with D uncertain. Germline CDR1 MNHNS, CDR2 SASEGT. Trimming took off 6 bases at V and 0 bases at J, with 14 bases between the two ends. CDR3 length equals 15 residues. The CDR3 loop is CASSRSRGVNTEAFF. As DNA, the CDR3 is TGTGCCAGCAGCCGAAGCCGGGGAGTGAACACTGAAGCTTTCTTT.

The V call is TRBV30, the J call TRBJ2-1; D is unresolved. Trimming shortened V by 5 bases and J by 7 bases, and 9 bases separated the two germline ends. The CDR3 contains 11 residues. CDR1 is GTSNPN, CDR2 SVGIG, per germline (reference sequence). CDR3 residues: CAWALGNEQFF. As DNA, the CDR3 is TGTGCCTGGGCCCTAGGGAATGAGCAGTTCTTC.

The rearrangement uses TRBV18 and TRBJ2-5; unclear D gene. This CDR3 has 14 residues. Trimming removed 1 base at V and 5 bases at J, with 11 bases between. The germline V gene has CDR1 KGHSH and CDR2 LQKENI. The CDR3 DNA is TGTGCCAGCTCACCACAAGGGTTCGTCGAGACCCAGTACTTC. It codes for CASSPQGFVETQYF.